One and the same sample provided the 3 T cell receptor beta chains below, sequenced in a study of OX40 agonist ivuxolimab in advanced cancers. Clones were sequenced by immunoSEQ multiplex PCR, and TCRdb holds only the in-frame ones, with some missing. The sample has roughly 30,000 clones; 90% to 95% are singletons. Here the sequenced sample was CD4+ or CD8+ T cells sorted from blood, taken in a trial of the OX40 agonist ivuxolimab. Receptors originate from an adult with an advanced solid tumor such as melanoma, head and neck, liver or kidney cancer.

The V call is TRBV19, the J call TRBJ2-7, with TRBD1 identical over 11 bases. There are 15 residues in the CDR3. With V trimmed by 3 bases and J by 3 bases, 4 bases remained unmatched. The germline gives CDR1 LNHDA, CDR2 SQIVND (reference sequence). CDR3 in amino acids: CASSIWDRGNYEQYF. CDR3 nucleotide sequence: TGTGCCAGTAGTATTTGGGACAGGGGGAACTACGAGCAGTACTTC.

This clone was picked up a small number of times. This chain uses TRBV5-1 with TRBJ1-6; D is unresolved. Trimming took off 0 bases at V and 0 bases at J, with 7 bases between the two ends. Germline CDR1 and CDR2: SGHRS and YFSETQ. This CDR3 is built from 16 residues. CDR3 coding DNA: TGCGCCAGCAGCTTGGGGTCCTACTCCTATAATTCACCCCTCCACTTT. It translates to CASSLGSYSYNSPLHF.

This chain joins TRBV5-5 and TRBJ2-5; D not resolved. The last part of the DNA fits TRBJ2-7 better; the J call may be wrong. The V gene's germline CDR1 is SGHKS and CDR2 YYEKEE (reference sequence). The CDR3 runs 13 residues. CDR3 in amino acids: CASSVGISYEQYF. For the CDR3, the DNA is TGTGCCAGCAGCGTAGGGATTTCCTACGAGCAGTACTTC.